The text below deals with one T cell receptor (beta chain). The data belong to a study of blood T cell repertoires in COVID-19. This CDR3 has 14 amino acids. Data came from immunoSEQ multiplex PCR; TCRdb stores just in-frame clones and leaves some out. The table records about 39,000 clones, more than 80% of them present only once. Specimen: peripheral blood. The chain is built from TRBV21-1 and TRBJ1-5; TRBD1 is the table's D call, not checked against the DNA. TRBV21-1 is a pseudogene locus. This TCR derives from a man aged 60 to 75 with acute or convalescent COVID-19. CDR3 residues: CASTTGKRRQPQHF. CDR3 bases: TGTGCCAGCACCACAGGGAAGAGGCGACAGCCCCAGCATTTT.